This TCR beta chain is from a study of cytomegalovirus exposure and HLA in healthy donors. Study in general: Previous work identified roughly 110 million unique TCR beta sequences from around 200 million T cells. Study-wide findings and caveats: The investigators catalogued 150 or so TCR beta chains as cytomegalovirus-associated. The study had only CMV serostatus as immune exposure information. A later analysis showed HLA-associated TCR beta chains outstripping equally common others in clonal expansion.

Trimming removed 5 bases at V and 0 bases at J, with 11 bases between. CDR3 length: 14 residues. Germline V gene lookup returns CDR1 SGHTA and CDR2 FQGNSA. This clone showed up just a few times. The antigen is not known. In the PCR, 60 Vbeta and 13 Jbeta primers were used. The table came from immunoSEQ multiplex PCR; TCRdb's copy has only in-frame clones and leaves some out. The repertoire holds roughly 220,000 clones, with 80% to 90% as singletons. The chain couples TRBV7-2 to TRBJ2-7; perhaps TRBD1 as D (6 bases). The receptor was derived from a man aged 30 to 45 in good health and CMV-seronegative. Sequences were obtained from PBMCs. The DNA of the CDR3 is TGTGCCAGCAGCCACCTGGACAGCTCCTACGAGCAGTACTTC. It encodes CASSHLDSSYEQYF.